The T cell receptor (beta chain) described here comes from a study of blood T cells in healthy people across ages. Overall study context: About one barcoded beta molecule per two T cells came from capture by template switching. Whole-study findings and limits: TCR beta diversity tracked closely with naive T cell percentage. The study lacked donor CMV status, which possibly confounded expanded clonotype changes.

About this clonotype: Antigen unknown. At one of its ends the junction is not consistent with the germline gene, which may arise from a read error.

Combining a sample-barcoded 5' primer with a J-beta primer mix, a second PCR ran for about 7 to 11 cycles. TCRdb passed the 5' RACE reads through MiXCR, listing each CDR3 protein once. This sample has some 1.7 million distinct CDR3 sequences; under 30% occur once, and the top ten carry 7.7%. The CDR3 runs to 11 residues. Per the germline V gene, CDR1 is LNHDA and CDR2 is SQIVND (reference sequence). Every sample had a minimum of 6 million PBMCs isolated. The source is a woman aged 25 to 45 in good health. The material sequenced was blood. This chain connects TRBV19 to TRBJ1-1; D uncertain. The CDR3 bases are TGTGCCAGTAAGATGAACACTGAAGTTTTCTTT. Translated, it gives CASKMNTEVFF.